This record covers a single TCR beta chain. As yet, its antigen is unknown. Amplification used 60 Vbeta primers and 13 Jbeta primers. Sequencing used immunoSEQ multiplex PCR; TCRdb keeps in-frame clones, though not all of them. The sample has some 150,000 clones, under 85% seen once. The record originates from a study of cytomegalovirus exposure and HLA in healthy donors. This CDR3 is built from 13 residues. Germline V gene data show CDR1 as SGHTA and CDR2 as FQGTGA. Trimming stripped 2 bases from V and 5 bases from J, with 9 bases between. Study-wide points: Sequences of the TCR beta chain were said to predict the HLA-A and HLA-B alleles of most subjects accurately. A few CMV-associated chains were confirmed in vitro to be specific for CMV antigens. Indistinguishable V segments, including TRBV6-2 and TRBV6-3, were excluded. Later, an analysis found that common viral pathogens appeared to be linked with several of the most significant clusters.

This TCR came from a human donor in good health. V gene TRBV7-3 combines with J gene TRBJ1-1, with a tentative D call TRBD1 (5 bases). The specimen sequenced was PBMCs. CDR3 region: CASSLGAETEAFF. The CDR3 nucleotides are TGTGCCAGCAGCTTAGGGGCGGAAACTGAAGCTTTCTTT.